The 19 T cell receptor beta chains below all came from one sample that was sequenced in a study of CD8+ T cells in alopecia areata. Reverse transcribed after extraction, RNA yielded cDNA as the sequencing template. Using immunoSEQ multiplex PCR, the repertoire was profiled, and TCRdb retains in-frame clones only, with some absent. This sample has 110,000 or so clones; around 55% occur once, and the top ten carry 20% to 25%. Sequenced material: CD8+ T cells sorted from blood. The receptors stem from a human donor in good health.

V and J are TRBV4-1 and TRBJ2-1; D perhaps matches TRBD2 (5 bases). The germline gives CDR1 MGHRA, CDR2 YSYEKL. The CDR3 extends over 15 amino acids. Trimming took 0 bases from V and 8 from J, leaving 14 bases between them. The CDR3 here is CASSQDPGLEDEQFF. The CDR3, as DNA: TGCGCCAGCAGCCAAGATCCCGGACTGGAAGATGAGCAGTTCTTC.

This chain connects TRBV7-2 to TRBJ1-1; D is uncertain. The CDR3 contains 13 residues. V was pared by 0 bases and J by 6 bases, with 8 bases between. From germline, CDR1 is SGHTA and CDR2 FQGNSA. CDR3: CASSLASGSEAFF. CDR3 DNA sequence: TGTGCCAGCAGCTTAGCCTCGGGCTCTGAAGCTTTCTTT.

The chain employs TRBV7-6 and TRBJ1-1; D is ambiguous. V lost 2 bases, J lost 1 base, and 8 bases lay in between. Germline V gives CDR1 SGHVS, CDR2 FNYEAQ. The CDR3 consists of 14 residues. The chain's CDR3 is CASSLTGPNTEAFF. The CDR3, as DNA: TGTGCCAGCAGCTTAACGGGCCCGAACACTGAAGCTTTCTTT.

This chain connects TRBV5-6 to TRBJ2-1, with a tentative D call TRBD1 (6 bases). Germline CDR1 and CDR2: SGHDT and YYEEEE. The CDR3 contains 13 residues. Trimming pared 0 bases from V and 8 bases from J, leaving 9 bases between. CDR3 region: CASSLGRGDEQFF. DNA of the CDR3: TGTGCCAGCAGCTTGGGCAGGGGCGATGAGCAGTTCTTC.

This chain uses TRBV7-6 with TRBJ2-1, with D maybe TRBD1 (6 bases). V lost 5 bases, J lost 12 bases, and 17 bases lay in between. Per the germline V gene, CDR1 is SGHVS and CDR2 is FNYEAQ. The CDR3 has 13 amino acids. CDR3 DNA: TGTGCCAGCAGCCCAGGGACATTTTACCTGCAGTTCTTC. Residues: CASSPGTFYLQFF. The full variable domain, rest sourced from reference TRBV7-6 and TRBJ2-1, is GAGVSQSPRYKVTKRGQDVALRCDPISGHVSLYWYRQALGQGPEFLTYFNYEAQQDKSGLPNDRFSAERPEGSISTLTIQRTEQRDSAMYRCASSPGTFYLQFFGPGTRLTVL.

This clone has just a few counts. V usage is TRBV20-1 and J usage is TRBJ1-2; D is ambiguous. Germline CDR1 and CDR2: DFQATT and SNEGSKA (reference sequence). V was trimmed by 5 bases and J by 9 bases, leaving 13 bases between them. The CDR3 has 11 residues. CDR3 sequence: CSAVVMRSYTF. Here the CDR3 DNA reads TGCAGTGCTGTGGTCATGAGGAGCTACACCTTC.

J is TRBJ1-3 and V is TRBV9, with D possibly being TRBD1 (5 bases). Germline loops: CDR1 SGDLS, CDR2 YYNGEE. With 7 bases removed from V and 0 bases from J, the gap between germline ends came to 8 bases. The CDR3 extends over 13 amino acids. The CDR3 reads CASRGASGNTIYF. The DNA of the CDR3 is TGTGCCAGCCGAGGGGCCTCTGGAAACACCATATATTTT. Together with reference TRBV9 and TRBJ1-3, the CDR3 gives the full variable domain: DSGVTQTPKHLITATGQRVTLRCSPRSGDLSVYWYQQSLDQGLQFLIQYYNGEERAKGNILERFSAQQFPDLHSELNLSSLELGDSALYFCASRGASGNTIYFGEGSWLTVV.

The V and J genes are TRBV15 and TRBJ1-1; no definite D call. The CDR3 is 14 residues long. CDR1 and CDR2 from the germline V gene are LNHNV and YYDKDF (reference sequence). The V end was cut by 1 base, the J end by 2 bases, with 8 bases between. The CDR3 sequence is CATSRGETNTEAFF. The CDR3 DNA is TGTGCCACCAGCAGAGGGGAGACCAACACTGAAGCTTTCTTT.

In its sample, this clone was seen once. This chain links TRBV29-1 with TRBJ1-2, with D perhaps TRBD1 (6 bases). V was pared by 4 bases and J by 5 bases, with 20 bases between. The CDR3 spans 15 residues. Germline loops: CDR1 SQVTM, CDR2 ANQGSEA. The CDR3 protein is CSVVLEGGLWYGYTF. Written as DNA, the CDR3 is TGCAGCGTTGTCTTGGAGGGGGGTCTATGGTATGGCTACACCTTC.

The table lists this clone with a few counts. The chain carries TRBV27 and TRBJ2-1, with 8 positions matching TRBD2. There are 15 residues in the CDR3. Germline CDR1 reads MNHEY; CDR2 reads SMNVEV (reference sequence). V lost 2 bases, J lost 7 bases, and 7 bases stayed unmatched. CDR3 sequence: CASSLGAGGSNEQFF. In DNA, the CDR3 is TGTGCCAGCAGTTTAGGGGCGGGGGGTAGTAATGAGCAGTTCTTC.

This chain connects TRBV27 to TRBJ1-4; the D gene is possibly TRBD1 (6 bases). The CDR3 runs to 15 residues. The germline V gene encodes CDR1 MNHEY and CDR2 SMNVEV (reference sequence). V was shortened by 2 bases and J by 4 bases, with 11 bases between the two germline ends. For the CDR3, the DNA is TGTGCCAGCAGTTTAAGCGGGGGCTTTAATGAAAAACTGTTTTTT. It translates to CASSLSGGFNEKLFF.

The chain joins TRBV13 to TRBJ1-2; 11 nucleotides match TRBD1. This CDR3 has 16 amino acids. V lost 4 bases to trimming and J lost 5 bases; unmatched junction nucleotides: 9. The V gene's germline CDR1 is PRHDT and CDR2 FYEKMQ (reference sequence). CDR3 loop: CASSSGGTGGMYGYTF. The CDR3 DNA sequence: TGTGCCAGCAGCTCAGGGGGGACAGGGGGAATGTATGGCTACACCTTC.

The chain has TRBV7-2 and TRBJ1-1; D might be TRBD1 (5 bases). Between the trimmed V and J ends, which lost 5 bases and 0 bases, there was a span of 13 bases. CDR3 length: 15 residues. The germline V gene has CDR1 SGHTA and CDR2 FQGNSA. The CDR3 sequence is CASSKSTEMNTEAFF. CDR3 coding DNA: TGTGCCAGCAGCAAATCGACAGAGATGAACACTGAAGCTTTCTTT.

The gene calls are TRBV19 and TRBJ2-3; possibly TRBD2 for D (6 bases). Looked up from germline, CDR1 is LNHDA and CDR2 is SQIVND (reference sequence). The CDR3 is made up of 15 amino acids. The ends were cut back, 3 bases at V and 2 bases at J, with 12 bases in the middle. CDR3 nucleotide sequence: TGTGCCAGTAGTATTTTCGGAGGGGCCACAGATACGCAGTATTTT. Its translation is CASSIFGGATDTQYF.

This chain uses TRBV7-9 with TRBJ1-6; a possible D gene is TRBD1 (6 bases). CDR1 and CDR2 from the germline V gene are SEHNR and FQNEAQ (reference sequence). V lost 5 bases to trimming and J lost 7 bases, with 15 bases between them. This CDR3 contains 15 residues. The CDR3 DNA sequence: TGTGCCAGCAGCCCCGAGGACAGCGGGAATTCACCCCTCCACTTT. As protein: CASSPEDSGNSPLHF.

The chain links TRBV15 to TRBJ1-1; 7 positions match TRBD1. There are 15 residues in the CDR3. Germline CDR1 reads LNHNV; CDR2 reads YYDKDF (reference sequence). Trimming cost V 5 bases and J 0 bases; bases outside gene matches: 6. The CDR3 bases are TGTGCCACCAGCGTCCGGGACAGAATGAACACTGAAGCTTTCTTT. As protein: CATSVRDRMNTEAFF.

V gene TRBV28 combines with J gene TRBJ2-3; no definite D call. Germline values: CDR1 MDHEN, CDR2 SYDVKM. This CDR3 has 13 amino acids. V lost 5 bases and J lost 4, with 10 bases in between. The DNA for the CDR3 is TGTGCCAGCAGTCCCCCGGCTGCAGATACGCAGTATTTT. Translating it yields CASSPPAADTQYF.

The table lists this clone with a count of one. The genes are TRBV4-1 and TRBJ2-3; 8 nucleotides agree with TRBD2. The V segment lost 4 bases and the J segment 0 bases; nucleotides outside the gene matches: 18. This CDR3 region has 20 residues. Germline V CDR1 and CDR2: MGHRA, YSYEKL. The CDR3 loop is CASSLKGGVGLADSTDTQYF. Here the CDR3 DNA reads TGCGCCAGCAGCCTAAAGGGGGGAGTCGGACTAGCAGATAGCACAGATACGCAGTATTTT.

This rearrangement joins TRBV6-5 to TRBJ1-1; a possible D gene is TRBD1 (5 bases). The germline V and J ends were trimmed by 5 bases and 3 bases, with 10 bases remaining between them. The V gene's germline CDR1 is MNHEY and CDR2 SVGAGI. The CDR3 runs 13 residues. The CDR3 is CASSPTGDTEAFF. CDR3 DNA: TGTGCCAGCAGTCCGACGGGGGACACTGAAGCTTTCTTT.